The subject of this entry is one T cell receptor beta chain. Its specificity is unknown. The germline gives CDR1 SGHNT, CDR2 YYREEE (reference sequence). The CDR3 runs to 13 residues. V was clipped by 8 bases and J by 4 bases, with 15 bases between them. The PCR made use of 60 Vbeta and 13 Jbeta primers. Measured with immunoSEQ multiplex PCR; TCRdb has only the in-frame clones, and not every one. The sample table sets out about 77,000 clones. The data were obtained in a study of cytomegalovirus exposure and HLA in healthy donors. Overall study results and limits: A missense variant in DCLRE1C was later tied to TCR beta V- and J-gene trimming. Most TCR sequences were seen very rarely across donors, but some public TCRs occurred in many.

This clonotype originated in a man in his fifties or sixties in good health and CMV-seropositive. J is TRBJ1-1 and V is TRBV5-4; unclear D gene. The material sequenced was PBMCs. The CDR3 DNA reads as TGTGCCAGAAGCCGGGGAGGAACCACTGAAGCTTTCTTT. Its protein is CARSRGGTTEAFF.